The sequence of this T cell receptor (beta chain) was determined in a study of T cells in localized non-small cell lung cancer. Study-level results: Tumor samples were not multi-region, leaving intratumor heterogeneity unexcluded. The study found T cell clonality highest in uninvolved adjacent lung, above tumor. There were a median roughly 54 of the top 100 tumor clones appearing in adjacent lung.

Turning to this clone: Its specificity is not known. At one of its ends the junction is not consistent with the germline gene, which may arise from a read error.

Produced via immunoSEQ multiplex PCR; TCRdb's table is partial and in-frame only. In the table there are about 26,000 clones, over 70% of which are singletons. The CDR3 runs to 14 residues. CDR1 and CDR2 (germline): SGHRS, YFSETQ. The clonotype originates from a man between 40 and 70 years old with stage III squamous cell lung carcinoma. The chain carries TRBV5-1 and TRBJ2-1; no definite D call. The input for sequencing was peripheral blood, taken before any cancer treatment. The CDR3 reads CASSLDSAYDEQFF. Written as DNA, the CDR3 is TGCGCCAGCAGCTTGGATTCGGCCTACGATGAGCAGTTCTTC.